The 15 T cell receptor beta chains reported below all come from one sample, sequenced in a study of shared clonotypes between healthy human individuals. In the naive CD8 group, cells lacked CD45RO and were positively selected for CCR7, so terminally differentiated effector memory CD45RA+ cells were left out. TCRdb keeps only in-frame clones here, not all; method: immunoSEQ multiplex PCR. The sample contains about 680,000 clones, about 91% of which appear only once. Sequencing used naive CD8+ T cells sorted from blood. These receptors were taken from a man aged 30 to 39 in good health.

The CDR3 region is CASSEAGDPYNEQFF. Written as DNA, the CDR3 is TGTGCCAGCAGTGAAGCAGGGGACCCCTACAATGAGCAGTTCTTC. This chain uses TRBV6-1 with TRBJ2-1; D may be TRBD1 or TRBD2 (5 bases each). The germline gives CDR1 MNHNS, CDR2 SASEGT. The CDR3 is 15 residues long. V was shortened by 0 bases and J by 2 bases, with 8 bases between the two germline ends.

This chain links TRBV16 with TRBJ1-2; 7 bases agree with TRBD1. Germline CDR1 reads KGHSY; CDR2 reads FQNENV. After removal of 4 bases from V and 2 bases from J, the junction contained 13 bases not matched to a gene. The CDR3 is 17 amino acids. CDR3 sequence: CASSLSLASDRNYGYTF. CDR3 nucleotide sequence: TGTGCCAGCAGCCTTAGTCTTGCCTCGGACAGGAACTATGGCTACACCTTC.

V usage is TRBV7-9 and J usage is TRBJ2-7; no clear D gene. CDR1 and CDR2 from the germline V gene are SEHNR and FQNEAQ (reference sequence). V lost 5 bases to trimming and J lost 2 bases, with 16 bases between them. This CDR3 region has 15 residues. The CDR3 DNA sequence: TGTGCCAGCAGCGCGGCCGAATACAGCCCCTACGAGCAGTACTTC. The encoded protein is CASSAAEYSPYEQYF.

The gene calls are TRBV2 and TRBJ1-2, with 8 bases that match TRBD1. The CDR3 is made up of 13 amino acids. Germline V gives CDR1 SNHLY, CDR2 FYNNEI. V shed 3 bases, J shed 7 bases, and the junction held 4 bases outside the gene matches. The CDR3 DNA reads as TGTGCCAGCAGTGACACAGGGGGAGGTGGCTACACCTTC. Encoded protein: CASSDTGGGGYTF.

This clone was detected a few times. This chain links TRBV29-1 with TRBJ2-5; D perhaps matches TRBD1 (6 bases). CDR3 length: 15 amino acids. The germline V gene encodes CDR1 SQVTM and CDR2 ANQGSEA. The V end was cut by 0 bases, the J end by 2 bases, with 13 bases between. CDR3 sequence: CSVEDPRTEQETQYF. The DNA for the CDR3 is TGCAGCGTTGAAGATCCCCGGACAGAGCAAGAGACCCAGTACTTC.

The chain is built from TRBV7-2 and TRBJ2-2; TRBD2 matches at 9 bases. Germline trimming cut 1 base from V and 5 bases from J; bases unmatched to any gene: 11. Germline loops: CDR1 SGHTA, CDR2 FQGNSA. CDR3 length: 18 amino acids. The CDR3 DNA sequence: TGTGCCAGCAGCTTAGATACCCTTCTAAGCGGGAGGACCGGGGAGCTGTTTTTT. Its protein is CASSLDTLLSGRTGELFF.

This clone has just one count. V gene TRBV27 combines with J gene TRBJ1-1; no clear D. The germline CDR1 and CDR2 sequences are MNHEY and SMNVEV (reference sequence). CDR3 size: 15 residues. The V gene lost 5 bases and the J gene lost 0 bases, with 13 bases spanning the gap. The CDR3 region is CASSPLTAMNTEAFF. The CDR3 DNA sequence: TGTGCCAGCAGTCCACTAACAGCAATGAACACTGAAGCTTTCTTT.

V is TRBV9 and J is TRBJ2-5; D gene ambiguous. In germline, CDR1 is SGDLS, CDR2 YYNGEE. V gave up 4 bases and J gave up 7 bases, with 11 bases separating them. The CDR3 has 12 residues. The CDR3 region is CASSSAEGTQYF. The CDR3 nucleotides read TGTGCCAGCAGCTCCGCGGAAGGGACCCAGTACTTC.

The rearrangement joins TRBV5-5 to TRBJ2-7, with a possible D match to TRBD2 (5 bases). Germline CDR1 is SGHKS and CDR2 is YYEKEE (reference sequence). Trimming took off 0 bases at V and 7 bases at J, with 8 bases between the two ends. This CDR3 comprises 12 residues. Here the CDR3 reads CASSLVGSEQYF. The CDR3 DNA is TGTGCCAGCAGCTTGGTAGGGAGTGAGCAGTACTTC.

In its sample, this clone was seen a few times. CDR3 sequence reads: CASPVAGFGYTF. As DNA, the CDR3 is TGTGCCAGCCCCGTTGCGGGCTTTGGCTACACCTTC. The rearrangement links TRBV2 to TRBJ1-2; D uncertain. Between the trimmed V and J ends, which lost 8 bases and 7 bases, there was a span of 14 bases. The CDR3 spans 12 residues. Germline V gene data show CDR1 as SNHLY and CDR2 as FYNNEI.

This chain uses TRBV27 with TRBJ2-1, with TRBD2 matching over 8 bases. The CDR3 extends over 16 amino acids. Germline V gene data show CDR1 as MNHEY and CDR2 as SMNVEV (reference sequence). Trimming took 2 bases from V and 1 from J; bases not matched to a gene: 4. CDR3 sequence reads: CASSLPPGGSYNEQFF. The CDR3 DNA reads as TGTGCCAGCAGTTTACCTCCGGGAGGGTCCTACAATGAGCAGTTCTTC.

The chain carries TRBV11-2 and TRBJ2-7; D may be TRBD2 (6 bases). Germline assignment: CDR1 SGHAT and CDR2 FQNNGV. Trimming cost V 1 base and J 1 base, with 14 bases left between them. The CDR3 is 16 residues long. CDR3 region: CASSLGPGGNSYEQYF. The CDR3 region has the DNA TGTGCCAGCAGCTTAGGCCCTGGCGGGAATTCCTACGAGCAGTACTTC.

The rearrangement uses TRBV7-9 and TRBJ2-3, with 12 bases aligning to TRBD2. The CDR3 covers 15 residues. Germline V gives CDR1 SEHNR, CDR2 FQNEAQ (reference sequence). The J segment lost 5 bases and the V segment lost 4 bases, leaving 4 bases of the junction unmatched. CDR3 region: CASSSTSGSGDTQYF. Written as DNA, the CDR3 is TGTGCCAGCAGCTCGACTAGCGGGAGTGGAGATACGCAGTATTTT.

This chain joins TRBV29-1 and TRBJ1-1; no clear D gene. V was cut by 3 bases and J by 6 bases, with 8 bases left in between. Germline V gene lookup returns CDR1 SQVTM and CDR2 ANQGSEA. The CDR3 loop spans 11 amino acids. CDR3 sequence: CSVDEHAEAFF. The CDR3 bases are TGCAGCGTTGATGAACACGCTGAAGCTTTCTTT.

The CDR3 region has the DNA TGTGCCAGCAGCTTACTCTCCCCAGACCTATACGGCTACTACGAGCAGTACTTC. Its protein product is CASSLLSPDLYGYYEQYF. The chain couples TRBV7-9 to TRBJ2-7; D not resolved. This CDR3 has 18 residues. Per the germline V gene, CDR1 is SEHNR and CDR2 is FQNEAQ (reference sequence). Trimming pared 2 bases from V and 3 bases from J, leaving 23 bases between.